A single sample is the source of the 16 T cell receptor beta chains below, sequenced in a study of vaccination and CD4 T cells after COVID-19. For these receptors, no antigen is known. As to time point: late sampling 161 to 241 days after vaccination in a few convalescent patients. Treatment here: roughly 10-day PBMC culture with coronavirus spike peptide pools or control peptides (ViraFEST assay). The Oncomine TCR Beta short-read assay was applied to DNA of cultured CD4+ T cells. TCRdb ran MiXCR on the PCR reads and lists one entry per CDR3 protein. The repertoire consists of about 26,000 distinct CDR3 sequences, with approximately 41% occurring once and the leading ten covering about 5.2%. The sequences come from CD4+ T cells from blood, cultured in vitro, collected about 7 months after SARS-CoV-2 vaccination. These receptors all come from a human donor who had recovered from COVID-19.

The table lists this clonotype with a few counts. As DNA, the CDR3 is TGCAGTGCTAGAGTAACCGGGAACCACTACGAGCAGTACTTC. This encodes CSARVTGNHYEQYF. The genes are TRBV20-1 and TRBJ2-7; perhaps TRBD2 as D (5 bases). CDR1 is DFQATT, CDR2 SNEGSKA, per germline (reference sequence). CDR3 length: 14 amino acids. The V and J ends lost 1 base and 3 bases respectively, with 13 bases between them.

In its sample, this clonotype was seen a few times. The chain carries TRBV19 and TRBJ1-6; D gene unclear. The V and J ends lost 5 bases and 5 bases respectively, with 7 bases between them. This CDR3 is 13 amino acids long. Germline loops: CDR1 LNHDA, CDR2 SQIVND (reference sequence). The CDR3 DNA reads TGTGCCAGTAGTGCAACAGATAATTCACCCCTCCACTTT. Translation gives CASSATDNSPLHF.

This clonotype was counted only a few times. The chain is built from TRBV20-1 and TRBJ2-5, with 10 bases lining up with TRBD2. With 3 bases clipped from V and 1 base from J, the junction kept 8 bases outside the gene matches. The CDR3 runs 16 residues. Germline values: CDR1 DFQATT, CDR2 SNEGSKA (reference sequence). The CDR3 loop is CSASHLAGDRQETQYF. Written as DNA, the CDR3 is TGCAGTGCTAGCCACCTAGCGGGAGACCGCCAAGAGACCCAGTACTTC.

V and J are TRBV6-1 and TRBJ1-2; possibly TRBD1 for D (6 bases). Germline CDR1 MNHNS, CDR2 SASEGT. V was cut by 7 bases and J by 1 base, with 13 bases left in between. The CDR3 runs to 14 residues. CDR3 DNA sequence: TGTGCCAGCAACGCCGGGGGGCTTAACTATGGCTACACCTTC. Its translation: CASNAGGLNYGYTF.

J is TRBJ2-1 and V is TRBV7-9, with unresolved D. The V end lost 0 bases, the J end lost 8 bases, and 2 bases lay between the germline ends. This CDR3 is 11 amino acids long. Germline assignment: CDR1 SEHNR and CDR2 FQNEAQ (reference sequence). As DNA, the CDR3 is TGTGCCAGCAGCTTAGCCGATGAGCAGTTCTTC. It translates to CASSLADEQFF.

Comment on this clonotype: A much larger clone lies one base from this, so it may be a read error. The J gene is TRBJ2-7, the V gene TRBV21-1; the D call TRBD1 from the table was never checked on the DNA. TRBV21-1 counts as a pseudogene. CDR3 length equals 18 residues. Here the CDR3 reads CARSKPVIRDRASYEQYF. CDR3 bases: TGTGCCCGCAGCAAACCGGTAATCCGGGACAGAGCCTCCTACGAGCAGTACTTC.

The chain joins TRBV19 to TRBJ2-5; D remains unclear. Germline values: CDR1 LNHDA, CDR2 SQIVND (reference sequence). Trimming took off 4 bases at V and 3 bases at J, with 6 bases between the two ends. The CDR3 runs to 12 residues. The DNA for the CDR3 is TGTGCCAGTAGTACCTCAAAAGAGACCCAGTACTTC. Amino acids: CASSTSKETQYF.

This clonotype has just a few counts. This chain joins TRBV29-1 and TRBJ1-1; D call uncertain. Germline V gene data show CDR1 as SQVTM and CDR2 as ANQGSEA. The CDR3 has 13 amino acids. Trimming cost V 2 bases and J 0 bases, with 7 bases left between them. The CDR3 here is CSVERKMNTEAFF. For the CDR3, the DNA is TGCAGCGTTGAACGCAAGATGAACACTGAAGCTTTCTTT.

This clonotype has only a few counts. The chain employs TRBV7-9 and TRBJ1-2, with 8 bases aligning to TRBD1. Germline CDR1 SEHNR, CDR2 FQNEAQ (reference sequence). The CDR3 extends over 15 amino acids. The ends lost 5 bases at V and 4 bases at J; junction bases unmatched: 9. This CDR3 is CASSPGQVYGYGYTF. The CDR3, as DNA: TGTGCCAGCAGCCCGGGACAGGTATACGGCTATGGCTACACCTTC.

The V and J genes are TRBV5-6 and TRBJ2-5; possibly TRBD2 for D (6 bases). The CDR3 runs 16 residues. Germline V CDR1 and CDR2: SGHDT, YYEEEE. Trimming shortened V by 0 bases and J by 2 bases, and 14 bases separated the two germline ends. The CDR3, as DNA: TGTGCCAGCAGCTTGGAGCAGGGTGGAGGGCAAGAGACCCAGTACTTC. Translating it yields CASSLEQGGGQETQYF.

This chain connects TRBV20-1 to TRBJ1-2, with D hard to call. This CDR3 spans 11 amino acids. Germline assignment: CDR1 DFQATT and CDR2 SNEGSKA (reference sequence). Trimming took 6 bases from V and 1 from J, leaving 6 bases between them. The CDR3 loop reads CSAGVNYGYTF. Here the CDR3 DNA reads TGCAGTGCGGGAGTTAACTATGGCTACACCTTC.

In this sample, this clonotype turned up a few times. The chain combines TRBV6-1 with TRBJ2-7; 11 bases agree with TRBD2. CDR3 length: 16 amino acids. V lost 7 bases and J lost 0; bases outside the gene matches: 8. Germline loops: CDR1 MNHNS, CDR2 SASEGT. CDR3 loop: CASTPGLAVSSYEQYF. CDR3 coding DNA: TGTGCCAGCACTCCGGGACTAGCGGTGAGCTCCTACGAGCAGTACTTC.

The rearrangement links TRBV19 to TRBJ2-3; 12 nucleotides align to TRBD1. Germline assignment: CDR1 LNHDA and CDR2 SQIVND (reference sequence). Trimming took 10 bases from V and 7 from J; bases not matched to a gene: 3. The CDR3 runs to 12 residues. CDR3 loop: CATGTGGNTQYF. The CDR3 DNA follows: TGTGCCACCGGGACAGGGGGCAATACGCAGTATTTT.

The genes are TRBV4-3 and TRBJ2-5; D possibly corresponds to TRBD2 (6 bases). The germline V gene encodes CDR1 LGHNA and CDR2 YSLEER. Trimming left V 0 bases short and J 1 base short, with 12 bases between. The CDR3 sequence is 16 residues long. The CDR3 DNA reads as TGCGCCAGCAGCCAAGATGGGCGGGGAACCCAAGAGACCCAGTACTTC. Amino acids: CASSQDGRGTQETQYF.

CDR3: CASSLVASGRVEQFF. The CDR3 DNA reads TGTGCCAGCAGCTTAGTGGCTAGCGGGAGAGTAGAGCAGTTCTTC. The rearrangement links TRBV7-6 to TRBJ2-1; 10 bases line up with TRBD2. From germline, CDR1 is SGHVS and CDR2 FNYEAQ. The CDR3 extends over 15 amino acids. V was pared by 1 base and J by 10 bases, with 7 bases of the junction left unmatched.

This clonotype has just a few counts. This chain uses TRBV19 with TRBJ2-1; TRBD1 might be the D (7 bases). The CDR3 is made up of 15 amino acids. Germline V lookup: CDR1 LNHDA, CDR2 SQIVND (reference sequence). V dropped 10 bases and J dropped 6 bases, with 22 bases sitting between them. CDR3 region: CATGGAARGVNEQFF. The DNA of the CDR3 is TGTGCCACCGGTGGTGCGGCCAGGGGGGTCAATGAGCAGTTCTTC.